This TCR beta chain was identified in a study of neoadjuvant anti-PD-1 for oral cavity cancer. About the research overall: Non-progressing patients received a fourth nivolumab dose near day 43, then surgery on days 50-56. Findings and caveats of the study: PBMC Gini-index clonality exceeded responders' in non-responders post-nivolumab.

Germline V gives CDR1 KGHSH, CDR2 LQKENI. This CDR3 comprises 15 residues. The trim removed 0 bases at V and 7 bases at J, leaving 8 bases unmatched. About this clone itself: Its antigen is unidentified.

Blood libraries mostly used around 0.45 ug genomic DNA, six replicates each. Some clones are missing from TCRdb's copy, which holds only in-frame ones; the method was immunoSEQ multiplex PCR. The sample gives some 6,700 clones, 72% of which show up once; about 3% is in the top ten. Sequences were derived from PBMCs, sampled before nivolumab (anti-PD-1) treatment. The receptor was derived from a person aged 40 to 85 with oral cavity squamous cell carcinoma. The chain has TRBV18 and TRBJ2-7; 8 bases are a match to TRBD1. CDR3 coding DNA: TGTGCCAGCTCACCACCGACAGGGGACCCACCTGAGCAGTACTTC. Translating gives CASSPPTGDPPEQYF.